This T cell receptor (beta chain) was found in a study of shared clonotypes between healthy human individuals. Study summary: Aged 18 to 49, the donors were a couple of women and a few men.

At a deep level, the assay was run. Unsorted PBMC DNA sequencing spanned ten immunoSEQ deep assay plates. As originally analysed: In the immunoSEQ data, sequences were junction-only and lacked quality scores, so filtering differed. Method: immunoSEQ multiplex PCR; TCRdb's copy keeps in-frame clones and lacks some. That table supplies the V and J calls and clone size; D and trimming were determined from the DNA. Of about 460,000 clones listed, more than 70% are singletons. The sample consisted of PBMCs. The origin of this receptor is a woman between 40 and 50 years old in good health. Some clones in this sample may be carry-over from other donors' samples.

In DNA form, the CDR3 reads TGTGCCTGGGCAGCTTCATACTATGGCTACACCTTC. It translates to CAWAASYYGYTF. V gene TRBV30 combines with J gene TRBJ1-2; no reliable D call. Looked up from germline, CDR1 is GTSNPN and CDR2 is SVGIG (reference sequence). The CDR3 extends over 12 amino acids. The ends were cut back, 5 bases at V and 3 bases at J, with 10 bases in the middle.